This TCR beta chain was identified during a study of radiotherapy plus CTLA-4 blockade in lung cancer. Focal radiation and CTLA-4 blockade (ipilimumab) were tested in chemo-refractory metastatic non-small-cell lung cancer patients. Libraries were prepared by immunoSEQ multiplex PCR; TCRdb keeps only in-frame clonotypes and omits some of them. Of about 51,000 clones in the sample, 77% were seen once. The sequenced sample was peripheral blood, obtained from a patient treated with radiotherapy plus ipilimumab. The origin of this receptor is a human donor with non-small cell lung cancer whose response to radiotherapy plus ipilimumab could not be evaluated.

CDR3 region: CASSSVNSPLHF. The CDR3 DNA sequence: TGTGCCAGCAGTTCGGTCAATTCACCCCTCCACTTT. This rearrangement joins TRBV6-6 to TRBJ1-6; D is uncertain. Per the germline V gene, CDR1 is MNHNY and CDR2 is SVGAGI (reference sequence). This CDR3 contains 12 residues. V lost 4 bases and J lost 7, with 5 bases in between.